A single sample is the source of the 5 T cell receptor beta chains below, sequenced in a study of T-cell memory formation after mild COVID-19. TCRdb re-called the 5' RACE reads through MiXCR, storing one row per CDR3 protein. The sample includes around 390,000 distinct CDR3 sequences, 16% of them seen just once. Sequenced input: PBMCs or a T cell subset sorted from them (not recorded which). The source of these receptors is a man aged 18 to 30 who had mild COVID-19 (a few samples of this study predate the infection). Cell type and time point are not known.

This clonotype was detected many times. The chain joins TRBV20-1 to TRBJ1-2; D remains ambiguous. The germline V gene has CDR1 DFQATT and CDR2 SNEGSKA (reference sequence). This CDR3 region has 13 residues. V lost 2 bases, J lost 8 bases, and 15 bases lay in between. Here the CDR3 DNA reads TGCAGTGCTAGAACCCGGACTGGAGAGGGCTACACCTTC. It translates to CSARTRTGEGYTF.

This sequence joins TRBV7-3 and TRBJ2-1; no reliable D call. The CDR3 covers 15 residues. Germline CDR1 reads SGHTA; CDR2 reads FQGTGA. The V end lost 5 bases, the J end lost 7 bases, and 18 bases lay between the germline ends. CDR3 coding DNA: TGTGCCAGCAGCCAAGCAGGAATAGGGTGGAATGAGCAGTTCTTC. Residues: CASSQAGIGWNEQFF.

The rearrangement joins TRBV18 to TRBJ2-5; 13 nucleotides match TRBD2. The length of the CDR3 is 16 residues. V was pared by 4 bases and J by 4 bases, with 6 bases of the junction left unmatched. The germline V gene has CDR1 KGHSH and CDR2 LQKENI. The CDR3 sequence: CASSRGTSGVAETQYF. In DNA, the CDR3 is TGTGCCAGCTCACGCGGGACTAGCGGGGTTGCAGAGACCCAGTACTTC.

Details on this clonotype: One end of the junction fails to match germline, which may point to a read error. V and J are TRBV7-7 and TRBJ2-2; D uncertain. The germline V gene has CDR1 SSHAT and CDR2 FNYEAQ (reference sequence). This CDR3 is 14 amino acids long. The CDR3 sequence is CASSFRAPDGELFF. Here the CDR3 DNA reads TGTGCTAGCAGCTTCCGGGCCCCAGACGGGGAGCTGTTTTTT.

The V and J genes are TRBV21-1 and TRBJ1-6; the table's D gene call, TRBD1, was not cross checked with the DNA. TRBV21-1 has pseudogene status. The CDR3 runs 18 residues. The CDR3 DNA reads as TGTGCCAGCAGCAAAGGTACGGGGACAGGGGGTTGTAATTCACCCCTCCACTTT. Translation: CASSKGTGTGGCNSPLHF.